Listed below are T cell receptor beta chains from one sample, sequenced in a study of shared clonotypes between healthy human individuals. Clones were sequenced by immunoSEQ multiplex PCR, and TCRdb holds only the in-frame ones, with some missing. This sample has approximately 980,000 clones, with 76% found just once. Sequencing used memory CD4+ T cells sorted from blood. These receptors were taken from a man in his late teens or twenties in good health. Each CDR3 is given with its conserved first and last residue. Each record gives: clone size, V gene, D gene, J gene, CDR3 protein, CDR3 DNA. The D gene is left open where the match is weak. Clone size, where shown, is once, few, many, or a class for clones that have expanded.

>NA|TRBV30|TRBD1|TRBJ2-2
CAWGSGRGYTGELFF
TGTGCCTGGGGAAGCGGCAGGGGGTACACCGGGGAGCTGTTTTTT
>once|TRBV7-8|NA|TRBJ2-2
CASSNREGTGELFF
TGTGCCAGCAGTAACAGGGAGGGCACCGGGGAGCTGTTTTTT
>NA|TRBV4-1|NA|TRBJ1-1
CASSQLPRNTEAFF
TGCGCCAGCAGCCAACTGCCCAGGAACACTGAAGCTTTCTTT
>NA|TRBV7-9|TRBD2|TRBJ2-7
CASSDGPSGTSYEQYF
TGTGCCAGCAGCGACGGGCCTAGCGGAACCTCCTACGAGCAGTACTTC
>NA|TRBV2|NA|TRBJ2-3
CASSAGWDTQYF
TGTGCCAGCAGTGCCGGGTGGGATACGCAGTATTTT
>NA|TRBV19|NA|TRBJ2-1
CASRRAGAPYNEQFF
TGTGCCAGTCGTCGTGCGGGGGCCCCCTACAATGAGCAGTTCTTC
>NA|TRBV5-4|TRBD1|TRBJ2-7
CASSGQDRGYEQYF
TGTGCCAGCAGCGGACAGGACAGGGGCTACGAGCAGTACTTC
>NA|TRBV7-7|NA|TRBJ2-5
CASSLGPTETQYF
TGTGCTAGCAGCTTAGGGCCTACCGAGACCCAGTACTTC
>NA|TRBV27|NA|TRBJ2-2
CASRIQGVGELFF
TGTGCCAGCAGGATACAGGGAGTCGGGGAGCTGTTTTTT
>NA|TRBV18|NA|TRBJ2-7
CASSPTGREQYF
TGTGCCAGCTCACCCACGGGGCGGGAGCAGTACTTC
>NA|TRBV30|TRBD1|TRBJ1-5
CAWSGGQGAQPQHF
TGTGCCTGGAGTGGTGGGCAGGGGGCTCAGCCCCAGCATTTT
>NA|TRBV11-2|NA|TRBJ1-5
CASSFGGNQPQHF
TGTGCCAGCAGCTTTGGAGGGAATCAGCCCCAGCATTTT
>NA|TRBV19|TRBD1|TRBJ2-7
CATRGQGMYEQYF
TGTGCCACCAGGGGACAGGGTATGTACGAGCAGTACTTC
>NA|TRBV11-2|TRBD2|TRBJ2-1
CASSLSGGAINEQFF
TGTGCCAGCAGCTTGAGCGGGGGGGCCATTAATGAGCAGTTCTTC
>NA|TRBV6-6|TRBD1|TRBJ2-7
CASSSPRQGYEQYF
TGTGCCAGCAGTAGCCCGAGACAGGGGTACGAGCAGTACTTC
>NA|TRBV11-2|TRBD2|TRBJ2-1
CASSFQRGYNEQFF
TGTGCCAGCAGCTTCCAGCGGGGCTACAATGAGCAGTTCTTC
>few|TRBV4-1|NA|TRBJ2-7
CASSLRDTHYEQYF
TGCGCCAGCAGCCTCCGCGACACGCACTACGAGCAGTACTTC
>many|TRBV10-3|NA|TRBJ2-3
CATTLQGADTQYF
TGTGCCACGACCTTACAGGGCGCAGATACGCAGTATTTT
>NA|TRBV5-4|TRBD1|TRBJ1-2
CASSVQGQWGYTF
TGTGCCAGCAGCGTGCAGGGACAGTGGGGCTACACCTTC
>NA|TRBV7-9|NA|TRBJ2-3
CASSIRDSGRVF
TGTGCCAGCAGCATTCGGGACAGCGGGCGGGTTTTT
>NA|TRBV6-5|NA|TRBJ2-7
CASSPVTGAVEQYF
TGTGCCAGCAGCCCAGTGACAGGCGCTGTCGAGCAGTACTTC
>NA|TRBV5-4|NA|TRBJ2-2
CASSFGTNTGELFF
TGTGCCAGCAGCTTCGGCACTAACACCGGGGAGCTGTTTTTT
>NA|TRBV9|TRBD2|TRBJ2-1
CASSARPGLAGSSYNEQFF
TGTGCCAGCAGCGCTCGACCGGGACTAGCGGGTAGCTCCTACAATGAGCAGTTCTTC
>NA|TRBV30|TRBD1|TRBJ1-2
CAWSRKTGSYGYTF
TGTGCCTGGAGCCGAAAGACAGGGAGCTATGGCTACACCTTC